Sequencing of this TCR beta chain was carried out in a study of blood T cell repertoires in COVID-19. Overall study: The origin of the acute and convalescent COVID-19 samples was the United States, Italy and Spain. PBMCs, B-cell-depleted T cells, or T cells were the source of the cDNA or gDNA that made up the material.

This clone was seen only once. Per the study methods: Reference gene primer amplification gave estimated nucleated cell counts. Clones were sequenced by immunoSEQ multiplex PCR, and TCRdb holds only the in-frame ones, with some missing. The V and J calls and the clone size are those of that table, but D and trimming were determined from the DNA. The sample comprises 100,000 to 120,000 clones, about 85% of which are singletons, and approximately 5% rests with the top ten. The CDR3 extends over 14 amino acids. V lost 3 bases and J lost 4; bases outside the gene matches: 4. Per the germline V gene, CDR1 is GTSNPN and CDR2 is SVGIG (reference sequence). Seattle patient enrollment occurred during active infection, with longitudinal follow-up thereafter.

Specimen: peripheral blood. The sequence derives from a woman aged 60-75 years with COVID-19, enrolled during active disease. The V and J genes are TRBV30 and TRBJ1-5, with 9 bases that match TRBD1. This CDR3 is CAWSSGQGNQPQHF. As DNA, the CDR3 is TGTGCCTGGAGCTCAGGACAGGGGAATCAGCCCCAGCATTTT.